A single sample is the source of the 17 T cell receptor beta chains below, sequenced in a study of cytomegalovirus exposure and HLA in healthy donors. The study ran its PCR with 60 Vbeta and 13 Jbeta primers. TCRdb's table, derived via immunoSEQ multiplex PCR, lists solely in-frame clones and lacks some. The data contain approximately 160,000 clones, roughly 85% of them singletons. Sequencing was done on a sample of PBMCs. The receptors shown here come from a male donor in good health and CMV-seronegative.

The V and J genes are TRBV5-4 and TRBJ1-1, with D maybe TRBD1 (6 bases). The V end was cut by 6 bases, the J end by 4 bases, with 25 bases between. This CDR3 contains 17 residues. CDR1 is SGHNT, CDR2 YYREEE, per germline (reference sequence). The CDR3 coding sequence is TGTGCCAGCACCGCGCGGTGGCGGGGGCGCCTCGGCACTGAAGCTTTCTTT. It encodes CASTARWRGRLGTEAFF. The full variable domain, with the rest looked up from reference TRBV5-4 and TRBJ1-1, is ETGVTQSPTHLIKTRGQQVTLRCSSQSGHNTVSWYQQALGQGPQFIFQYYREEENGRGNFPPRFSGLQFPNYSSELNVNALELDDSALYLCASTARWRGRLGTEAFFGQGTRLTVV.

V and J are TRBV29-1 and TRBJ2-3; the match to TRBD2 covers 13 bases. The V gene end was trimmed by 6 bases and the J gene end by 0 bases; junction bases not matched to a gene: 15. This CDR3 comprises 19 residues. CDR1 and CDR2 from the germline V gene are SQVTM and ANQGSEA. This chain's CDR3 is CSVRGDPGLAGVSTDTQYF. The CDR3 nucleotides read TGCAGCGTCCGAGGGGACCCCGGACTAGCGGGGGTTAGCACAGATACGCAGTATTTT.

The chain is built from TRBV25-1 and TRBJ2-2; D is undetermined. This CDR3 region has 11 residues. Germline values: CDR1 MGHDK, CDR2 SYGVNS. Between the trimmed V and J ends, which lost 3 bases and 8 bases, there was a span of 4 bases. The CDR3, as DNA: TGTGCCAGCAGTGATCCGGGGGAGCTGTTTTTT. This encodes CASSDPGELFF.

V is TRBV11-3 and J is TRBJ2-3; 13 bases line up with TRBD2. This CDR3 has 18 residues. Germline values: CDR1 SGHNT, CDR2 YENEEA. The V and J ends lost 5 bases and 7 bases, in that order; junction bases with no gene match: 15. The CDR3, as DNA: TGTGCCAGCAGCCTCCGGACTAGCGGGAGTCGAGTCCGCCATACGCAGTATTTT. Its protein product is CASSLRTSGSRVRHTQYF.

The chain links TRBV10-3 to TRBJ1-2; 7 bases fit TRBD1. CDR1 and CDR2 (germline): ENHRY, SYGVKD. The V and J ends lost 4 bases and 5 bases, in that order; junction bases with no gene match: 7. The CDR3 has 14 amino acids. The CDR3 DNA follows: TGTGCCATCAGTGGTGACAGGGATTTTTATGGCTACACCTTC. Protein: CAISGDRDFYGYTF.

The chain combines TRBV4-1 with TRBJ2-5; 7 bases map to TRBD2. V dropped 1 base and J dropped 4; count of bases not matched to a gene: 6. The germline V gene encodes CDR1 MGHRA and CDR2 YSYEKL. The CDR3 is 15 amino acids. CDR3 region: CASSQGREGRETQYF. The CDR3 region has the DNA TGCGCCAGCAGCCAAGGAAGGGAGGGCCGAGAGACCCAGTACTTC.

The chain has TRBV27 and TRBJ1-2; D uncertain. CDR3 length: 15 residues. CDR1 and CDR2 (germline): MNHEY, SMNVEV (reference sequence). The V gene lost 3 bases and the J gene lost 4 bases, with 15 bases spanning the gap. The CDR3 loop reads CASSFGKGAGYGYTF. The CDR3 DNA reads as TGTGCCAGCAGTTTCGGGAAGGGAGCTGGCTATGGCTACACCTTC.

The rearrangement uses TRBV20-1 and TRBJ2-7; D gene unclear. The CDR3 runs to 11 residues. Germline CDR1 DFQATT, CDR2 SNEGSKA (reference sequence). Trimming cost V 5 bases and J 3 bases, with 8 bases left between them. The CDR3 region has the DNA TGCAGTGCTGCGGATGTCTACGAGCAGTACTTC. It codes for CSAADVYEQYF.

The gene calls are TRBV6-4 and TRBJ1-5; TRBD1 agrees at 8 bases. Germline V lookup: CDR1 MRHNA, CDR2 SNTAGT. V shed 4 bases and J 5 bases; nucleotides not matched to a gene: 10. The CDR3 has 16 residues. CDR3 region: CASSAQHRTGHQPQHF. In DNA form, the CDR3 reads TGTGCCAGCAGTGCCCAGCATCGGACAGGGCATCAGCCCCAGCATTTT.

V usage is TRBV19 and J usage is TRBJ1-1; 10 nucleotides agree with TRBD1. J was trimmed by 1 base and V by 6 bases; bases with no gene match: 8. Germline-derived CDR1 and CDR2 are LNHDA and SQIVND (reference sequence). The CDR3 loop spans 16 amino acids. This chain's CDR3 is CASSTGDRGKNTEAFF. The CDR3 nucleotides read TGTGCCAGTAGCACCGGGGACAGGGGAAAGAACACTGAAGCTTTCTTT.

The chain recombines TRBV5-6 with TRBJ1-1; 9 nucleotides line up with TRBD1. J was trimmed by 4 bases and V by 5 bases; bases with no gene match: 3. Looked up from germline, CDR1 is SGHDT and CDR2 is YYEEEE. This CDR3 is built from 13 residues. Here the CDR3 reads CASRPTGGTEAFF. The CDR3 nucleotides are TGTGCCAGCAGACCGACAGGGGGCACTGAAGCTTTCTTT.

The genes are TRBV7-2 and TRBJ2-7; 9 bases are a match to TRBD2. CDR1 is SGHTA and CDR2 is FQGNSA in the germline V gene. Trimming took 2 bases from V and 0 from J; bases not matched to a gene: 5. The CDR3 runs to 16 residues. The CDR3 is CASSLRRTSVSYEQYF. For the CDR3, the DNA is TGTGCCAGCAGCTTACGGAGGACTAGCGTCTCCTACGAGCAGTACTTC.

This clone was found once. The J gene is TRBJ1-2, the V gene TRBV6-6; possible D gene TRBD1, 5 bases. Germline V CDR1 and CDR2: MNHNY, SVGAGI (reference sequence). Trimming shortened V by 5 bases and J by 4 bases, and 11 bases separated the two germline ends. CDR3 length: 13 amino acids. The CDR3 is CASSPPQGYGYTF. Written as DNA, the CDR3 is TGTGCCAGCAGTCCCCCCCAGGGCTATGGCTACACCTTC.

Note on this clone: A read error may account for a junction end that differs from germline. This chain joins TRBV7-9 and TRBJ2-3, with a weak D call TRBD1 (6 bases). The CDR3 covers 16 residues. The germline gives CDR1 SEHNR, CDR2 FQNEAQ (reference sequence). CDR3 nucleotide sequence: TGTTCCAGCAGCCCGTCCGGACAGTTCCTGACAGATACGCAGTATTTT. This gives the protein CSSSPSGQFLTDTQYF.

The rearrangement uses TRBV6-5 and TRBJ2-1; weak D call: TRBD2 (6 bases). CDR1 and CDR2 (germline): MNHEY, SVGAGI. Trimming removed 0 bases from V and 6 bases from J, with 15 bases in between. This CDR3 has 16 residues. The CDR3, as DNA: TGTGCCAGCAGTTACTCGAACGGGAGATGGGGCAATGAGCAGTTCTTC. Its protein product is CASSYSNGRWGNEQFF.

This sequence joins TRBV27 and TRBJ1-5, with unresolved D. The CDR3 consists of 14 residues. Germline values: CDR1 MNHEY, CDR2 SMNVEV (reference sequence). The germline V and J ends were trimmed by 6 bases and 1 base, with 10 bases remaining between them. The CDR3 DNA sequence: TGTGCCAGCAGATTCCGAGGGAGCAATCAGCCCCAGCATTTT. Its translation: CASRFRGSNQPQHF.

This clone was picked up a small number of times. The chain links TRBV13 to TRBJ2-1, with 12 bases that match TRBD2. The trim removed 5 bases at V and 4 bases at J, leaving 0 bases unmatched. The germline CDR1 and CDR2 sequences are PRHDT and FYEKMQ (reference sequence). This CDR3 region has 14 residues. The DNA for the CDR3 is TGTGCCAGCAGCCTAGCGGGGGGGTACAATGAGCAGTTCTTC. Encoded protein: CASSLAGGYNEQFF.